The present TCR beta chain was sequenced within a study of patients and donors after allogeneic stem cell transplantation. Germline CDR1 reads SGHAT; CDR2 reads FQNNGV. V was cut by 2 bases and J by 2 bases, with 7 bases left in between. The CDR3 is made up of 14 amino acids. TCRdb reprocessed the RT-PCR reads via MiXCR and lists one record per CDR3 protein. Of 25,000 to 35,000 distinct CDR3 sequences in the sample, around 6.8% were seen once. This clonotype was counted ten times or more. The origin of this receptor is a human donor who was either an allogeneic HSCT recipient or a stem cell or donor lymphocyte infusion donor (not recorded which). It is not recorded whose cells these are; they may come from a transplant donor. This chain joins TRBV11-2 and TRBJ1-3, with D unresolved. Input material: blood, either unsorted or a sorted T cell fraction (not recorded which). For the CDR3, the DNA is TGTGCCAGCAGCTTATCTGCTGCTGGAAACACCATATATTTT. Amino acid sequence: CASSLSAAGNTIYF. Combining the CDR3 with reference TRBV11-2 and TRBJ1-3 gives the whole variable domain EAGVAQSPRYKIIEKRQSVAFWCNPISGHATLYWYQQILGQGPKLLIQFQNNGVVDDSQLPKDRFSAERLKGVDSTLKIQPAKLEDSAVYLCASSLSAAGNTIYFGEGSWLTVV.